This T cell receptor beta chain was sequenced in a study of blood T cells in healthy people across ages. It was with a sample-barcoded 5' primer and a J-beta primer mix that a second PCR of roughly 7 to 12 cycles was run. TCRdb analysed the 5' RACE reads with MiXCR anew, one entry per CDR3 protein. Among approximately 800,000 distinct CDR3 sequences listed, around a quarter were seen once. The same sample was also studied in work on T cells of mothers and their children.

Sequenced material: blood. This TCR was sampled from a boy younger than 18 in good health.

Here the CDR3 DNA reads TGCGCCAGCAGCCAAGATCCAAACTCGTCGGGTAATTCACCCCTCCACTTT. Translated, it gives CASSQDPNSSGNSPLHF. J is TRBJ1-6 and V is TRBV4-3; no clear D. Deletions cut 0 bases from V and 6 bases from J, with 15 bases between. The CDR3 contains 17 residues. Germline CDR1 reads LGHNA; CDR2 reads YSLEER.